This T cell receptor (beta chain) was documented in a study of blood T cell repertoires in COVID-19. Study-level information: The samples span acute and convalescent COVID-19 from the United States, Italy and Spain.

Trimming stripped 3 bases from V and 2 bases from J, with 12 bases between. Germline values: CDR1 SGHNT, CDR2 YENEEA. CDR3 length equals 15 residues. Assignment of participants to cohorts was predicated upon participant-reported clinical history. Two negative PCRs, clearance, or symptom resolution had been documented for recovered Cohort 3 donors. Original methodology: How many nucleated cells were present was estimated from reference gene primer amplification. Assay used: immunoSEQ multiplex PCR; TCRdb lists only in-frame clones, some missing. That table supplies the V and J calls and clone size; D and trimming were determined from the DNA. Here the sample spans 200,000 to 300,000 clones, roughly 86% being singletons.

This TCR derives from a woman between 18 and 29 years old who had recovered from COVID-19. The J gene is TRBJ2-3, the V gene TRBV11-3; D may be TRBD2 (5 bases). What was sequenced was PBMCs or T cells enriched from blood (not recorded which). The CDR3 DNA reads TGTGCCAGCAGCTTGGTAGGCGGACTCACAGATACGCAGTATTTT. It is translated as CASSLVGGLTDTQYF.